These 10 T cell receptor beta chains were sequenced from one sample in a study of blood T cell repertoires in COVID-19. Only in-frame clones appear in the TCRdb table, and some are missing; sequencing was by immunoSEQ multiplex PCR. This table holds 200,000 to 300,000 clones, 83% found once. The sample consisted of peripheral blood. All receptors come from a human donor in a cohort sampled during active COVID-19.

The V gene is TRBV9, the J gene TRBJ1-3; D call uncertain. Germline V CDR1 and CDR2: SGDLS, YYNGEE. Between the trimmed V and J ends, which lost 0 bases and 4 bases, there was a span of 5 bases. This CDR3 is 13 amino acids long. The CDR3 protein is CASSVAEGNTIYF. The CDR3 DNA reads as TGTGCCAGCAGCGTAGCGGAGGGAAACACCATATATTTT.

The V call is TRBV5-1, the J call TRBJ2-3, with 7 bases that match TRBD2. Per germline, CDR1 SGHRS and CDR2 YFSETQ. Germline trimming cut 1 base from V and 4 bases from J; bases unmatched to any gene: 6. The CDR3 is 15 amino acids. CDR3 region: CASSLFAGASDTQYF. CDR3 coding DNA: TGCGCCAGCAGCTTGTTTGCGGGAGCCTCAGATACGCAGTATTTT.

The chain carries TRBV11-3 and TRBJ2-2, with a weak D call TRBD1 (6 bases). The CDR3 is 17 residues long. With 0 bases removed from V and 3 bases from J, the gap between germline ends came to 14 bases. Germline V lookup: CDR1 SGHNT, CDR2 YENEEA. The DNA for the CDR3 is TGTGCCAGCAGCTTAGAGGGGGCCAGGGGATACACCGGGGAGCTGTTTTTT. Translation gives CASSLEGARGYTGELFF.

The chain links TRBV6-5 to TRBJ1-1; 8 nucleotides line up with TRBD1. The length of the CDR3 is 14 residues. After removal of 5 bases from V and 7 bases from J, the junction contained 9 bases not matched to a gene. Germline V gene sequence: CDR1 MNHEY, CDR2 SVGAGI. The CDR3 nucleotides are TGTGCCAGCAGTAAGGACAGGGCTAAACGTGAAGCTTTCTTT. It codes for CASSKDRAKREAFF.

The genes are TRBV28 and TRBJ1-1; D not certain. The CDR3 length is 13 residues. V was pared by 6 bases and J by 5 bases, with 13 bases between. Germline V lookup: CDR1 MDHEN, CDR2 SYDVKM. CDR3 region: CASRIGGRTEAFF. As DNA, the CDR3 is TGTGCCAGCAGAATTGGAGGACGTACTGAAGCTTTCTTT.

V gene TRBV10-2 combines with J gene TRBJ1-6, with unresolved D. Germline CDR1 reads WSHSY; CDR2 reads SAAADI. The CDR3 has 13 amino acids. V was trimmed by 0 bases and J by 8 bases, leaving 5 bases between them. The CDR3 sequence is CASSESEYSPLHF. CDR3 bases: TGCGCCAGCAGTGAGTCGGAGTATTCACCCCTCCACTTT.

The V call is TRBV6-5, the J call TRBJ2-5; D is ambiguous. CDR3 length: 14 residues. In germline, CDR1 is MNHEY, CDR2 SVGAGI. Trimming took 5 bases from V and 5 from J, leaving 15 bases between them. The CDR3: CASSPTFGWETQYF. In DNA, the CDR3 is TGTGCCAGCAGTCCTACTTTCGGGTGGGAGACCCAGTACTTC.

Ten or more counts support this clone. The chain employs TRBV14 and TRBJ2-1; the D gene is possibly TRBD2 (6 bases). The V end was cut by 4 bases, the J end by 9 bases, with 10 bases between. The CDR3 is made up of 12 amino acids. Germline CDR1 and CDR2: SGHDN and FVKESK. The CDR3: CASSLRRVEQFF. The CDR3 region has the DNA TGTGCCAGCAGCCTGAGGAGGGTTGAGCAGTTCTTC.

The chain uses TRBV19 and TRBJ2-4, with D perhaps matching TRBD2 (5 bases). Trimming cost V 1 base and J 9 bases, with 13 bases left between them. This CDR3 is built from 14 residues. Germline V gene data show CDR1 as LNHDA and CDR2 as SQIVND (reference sequence). The CDR3 loop reads CASSIVRVRGIQYF. CDR3 DNA sequence: TGTGCCAGTAGTATAGTTAGGGTCCGGGGCATTCAGTACTTC.

This chain joins TRBV5-5 and TRBJ2-3, with 8 bases identical to TRBD1. Looked up from germline, CDR1 is SGHKS and CDR2 is YYEKEE (reference sequence). The CDR3 loop spans 16 amino acids. Germline trimming cut 4 bases from V and 2 bases from J; bases unmatched to any gene: 9. CDR3 DNA sequence: TGTGCCAGCAGCCAAAGGGGACAGGCCATCACAGATACGCAGTATTTT. It yields the protein CASSQRGQAITDTQYF.